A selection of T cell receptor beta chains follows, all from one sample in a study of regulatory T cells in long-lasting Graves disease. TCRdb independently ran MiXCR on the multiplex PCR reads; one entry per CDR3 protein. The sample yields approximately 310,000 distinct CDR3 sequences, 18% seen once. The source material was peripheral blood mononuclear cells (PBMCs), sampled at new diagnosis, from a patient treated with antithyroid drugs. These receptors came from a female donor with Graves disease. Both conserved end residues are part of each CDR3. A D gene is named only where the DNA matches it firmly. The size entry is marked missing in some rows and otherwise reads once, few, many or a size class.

CDR3 DNA: TGTGCCAGCAGGTTACGACAGGGAGGGGGAGGGGTGACAGATACGCAGTATTTT; CDR3 protein: CASRLRQGGGGVTDTQYF; V gene: TRBV11-2; clone size: many; D gene: NA; J gene: TRBJ2-3
CDR3 DNA: TGTGCCAGCACCACTGTAAACGGGGAGCTGTTTTTT; CDR3 protein: CASTTVNGELFF; V gene: TRBV28; clone size: many; D gene: NA; J gene: TRBJ2-2
CDR3 DNA: TGTGCCAGCGGCCGTTCCAAGGGGCCCCAGCATTTT; CDR3 protein: CASGRSKGPQHF; V gene: TRBV28; clone size: many; D gene: NA; J gene: TRBJ1-5
CDR3 DNA: TGTGCCAGCAGCCCGACAGGGAATGGCTACACCTTC; CDR3 protein: CASSPTGNGYTF; V gene: TRBV27; clone size: many; D gene: TRBD1; J gene: TRBJ1-2
CDR3 DNA: TGTGCCAGCAGCTCAACTAGCGCTAGCTCCTACGAGCAGTACTTC; CDR3 protein: CASSSTSASSYEQYF; V gene: TRBV12-3/TRBV12-4; clone size: many; D gene: TRBD2; J gene: TRBJ2-7
CDR3 DNA: TGTGCCAGCAGTTACTCAGACATAGGGACTAGCGGGAGGGGGGACTACAATGAGCAGTTCTTC; CDR3 protein: CASSYSDIGTSGRGDYNEQFF; V gene: TRBV6-5; clone size: NA; D gene: TRBD2; J gene: TRBJ2-1
CDR3 DNA: TGTGCCAGCAGCTTAGGACAGAACCAAGAGACCCAGTACTTC; CDR3 protein: CASSLGQNQETQYF; V gene: TRBV11-2; clone size: many; D gene: NA; J gene: TRBJ2-5
CDR3 DNA: TGCGCCAGCAGCATCGGACAGGGGACTAATGAAAAACTGTTTTTT; CDR3 protein: CASSIGQGTNEKLFF; V gene: TRBV19; clone size: many; D gene: TRBD1; J gene: TRBJ1-4
CDR3 DNA: TGTGCCAGCAGTGCGAAACTAGCGGGAGTCCCGTACGAGCAGTACTTC; CDR3 protein: CASSAKLAGVPYEQYF; V gene: TRBV27; clone size: many; D gene: TRBD2; J gene: TRBJ2-7
CDR3 DNA: TGTGCCAGCAGCTTAAGGACAGAAACTAATGAAAAACTGTTTTTT; CDR3 protein: CASSLRTETNEKLFF; V gene: TRBV13; clone size: many; D gene: NA; J gene: TRBJ1-4
CDR3 DNA: TGTGCCAGCAGTGTAGAGGGACTCTATAGCTCTGGAAACACCATATATTTT; CDR3 protein: CASSVEGLYSSGNTIYF; V gene: TRBV2; clone size: once; D gene: NA; J gene: TRBJ1-3
CDR3 DNA: TGTGCTAGTGGCTGGGCAACGAGCGGTTACAATGAGCAGTTCTTC; CDR3 protein: CASGWATSGYNEQFF; V gene: TRBV12-5; clone size: few; D gene: NA; J gene: TRBJ2-1